This entry is about one T cell receptor (beta chain). As processed by the authors: Quantification of nucleated cells was approximated via reference gene primer amplification. Sequencing used immunoSEQ multiplex PCR; TCRdb keeps in-frame clones, though not all of them. V and J calls and clone size are as listed in that table; D and trimming were resolved from the DNA. The sample carries approximately 300,000 clones, 85% to 90% recorded once. This sample stems from a study of blood T cell repertoires in COVID-19. The overall study: Both acute and convalescent COVID-19 samples were obtained from the United States, Italy and Spain.

Those who participated ranged in age from 18 to 89 years and resided in about two dozen US areas. In assigning cohorts, the study relied on participant-reported clinical history. The V gene lost 5 bases and the J gene lost 1 base, with 11 bases spanning the gap. Germline V CDR1 and CDR2: MDHEN, SYDVKM. The CDR3 runs to 15 residues. The rearrangement uses TRBV28 and TRBJ1-4; D remains unclear. The TCR originated in a woman aged 18-30 years with acute COVID-19. Material: PBMCs or T cells enriched from blood (not recorded which). CDR3 amino acids: CASSPRAGTNEKLFF. The CDR3 region has the DNA TGTGCCAGCAGTCCAAGGGCGGGAACTAATGAAAAACTGTTTTTT. The whole variable domain, filled in from reference TRBV28 and TRBJ1-4, reads DVKVTQSSRYLVKRTGEKVFLECVQDMDHENMFWYRQDPGLGLRLIYFSYDVKMKEKGDIPEGYSVSREKKERFSLILESASTNQTSMYLCASSPRAGTNEKLFFGSGTQLSVL.